Each of the 21 T cell receptor beta chains below was sequenced from the same sample in a study of sequential checkpoint blockade in melanoma. Described treatment: randomized to nivolumab then ipilimumab (arm A) or the reverse (arm B). The table came from immunoSEQ multiplex PCR; TCRdb's copy has only in-frame clones and leaves some out. The data hold some 19,000 clones, with around 83% observed a single time. Specimen: CD8+ T cells sorted from blood (inferred from file names), collected from a patient given nivolumab and ipilimumab in sequence. These receptors originate from a human donor with melanoma.

The gene calls are TRBV28 and TRBJ2-7; 7 nucleotides agree with TRBD2. J lost 3 bases, V lost 4 bases, and 9 bases had no gene match. The CDR3 contains 15 residues. From germline, CDR1 is MDHEN and CDR2 SYDVKM. The chain's CDR3 is CASSSPQAGIYEQYF. The DNA for the CDR3 is TGTGCCAGCAGTTCCCCCCAAGCGGGAATCTACGAGCAGTACTTC.

The chain joins TRBV27 to TRBJ2-2; 7 nucleotides match TRBD2. The V segment lost 3 bases and the J segment 3 bases; nucleotides outside the gene matches: 10. CDR1 MNHEY and CDR2 SMNVEV come from the germline V gene (reference sequence). This CDR3 has 17 residues. This CDR3 is CASSLFTSAGDTGELFF. DNA for the CDR3: TGTGCCAGCAGTTTGTTTACTAGCGCGGGGGACACCGGGGAGCTGTTTTTT.

This chain uses TRBV2 with TRBJ2-5; the D gene is possibly TRBD2 (5 bases). The assigned J gene may be wrong: the sequence end matches TRBJ2-7 better. The V gene's germline CDR1 is SNHLY and CDR2 FYNNEI. The CDR3 totals 12 residues. The CDR3 bases are TGTGCCAGCAGTAGACGGGATTACGAGCAGTACTTC. Translation: CASSRRDYEQYF.

J is TRBJ1-2 and V is TRBV9; D uncertain. V dropped 0 bases and J dropped 4 bases, with 19 bases sitting between them. This CDR3 has 17 residues. Per the germline V gene, CDR1 is SGDLS and CDR2 is YYNGEE. CDR3 in amino acids: CASSVDGRAGRVYGYTF. In DNA, the CDR3 is TGTGCCAGCAGCGTAGATGGCAGAGCGGGTCGGGTCTATGGCTACACCTTC.

CDR3 bases: TGTGCCAGCAGCTTAGGTGGCCAACGGGGTTCACCCCTCCACTTT. This encodes CASSLGGQRGSPLHF. The chain links TRBV11-2 to TRBJ1-6, with D hard to call. The CDR3 is 15 amino acids. Germline V gives CDR1 SGHAT, CDR2 FQNNGV. Trimming pared 1 base from V and 9 bases from J, leaving 13 bases between.

The V gene is TRBV7-9, the J gene TRBJ2-5; 7 nucleotides line up with TRBD1. Trimming cost V 0 bases and J 4 bases; bases outside gene matches: 5. This CDR3 has 15 amino acids. Germline V CDR1 and CDR2: SEHNR, FQNEAQ (reference sequence). The CDR3 loop reads CASSLARGIGETQYF. The CDR3 DNA is TGTGCCAGCAGCTTAGCCAGGGGGATTGGAGAGACCCAGTACTTC.

The V gene is TRBV5-5, the J gene TRBJ2-7; 14 positions match TRBD2. Germline V CDR1 and CDR2: SGHKS, YYEKEE (reference sequence). The V gene end was trimmed by 4 bases and the J gene end by 7 bases; junction bases not matched to a gene: 7. The CDR3 runs to 15 residues. CDR3 region: CASSQGLAGDPEQYF. The CDR3 DNA follows: TGTGCCAGCAGCCAGGGACTAGCGGGGGATCCTGAGCAGTACTTC. The entire variable domain, with the rest obtained from reference TRBV5-5 and TRBJ2-7, is as follows: DAGVTQSPTHLIKTRGQQVTLRCSPISGHKSVSWYQQVLGQGPQFIFQYYEKEERGRGNFPDRFSARQFPNYSSELNVNALLLGDSALYLCASSQGLAGDPEQYFGPGTRLTVT.

In DNA, the CDR3 is TGTGCCAGCAGTACCCGGGACAGTCCGAACACTGAAGCTTTCTTT. This translates into CASSTRDSPNTEAFF. The chain combines TRBV27 with TRBJ1-1; 7 bases map to TRBD1. Germline CDR1 MNHEY, CDR2 SMNVEV (reference sequence). J lost 1 base, V lost 5 bases, and 7 bases had no gene match. This CDR3 is built from 15 residues.

V gene TRBV9 combines with J gene TRBJ2-2; 8 positions agree with TRBD1. The germline CDR1 and CDR2 sequences are SGDLS and YYNGEE. Losses at the gene ends were 4 bases for V and 1 base for J; bases not matched to a gene: 6. The CDR3 is 16 residues long. The DNA for the CDR3 is TGTGCCAGCAGCCCTCGGACAGGGCTGAACACCGGGGAGCTGTTTTTT. It specifies CASSPRTGLNTGELFF.

This clone has only a few counts. The chain combines TRBV7-9 with TRBJ2-2, with D hard to call. Trimming cost V 5 bases and J 6 bases, with 7 bases left between them. Germline values: CDR1 SEHNR, CDR2 FQNEAQ (reference sequence). This CDR3 region has 12 residues. Here the CDR3 DNA reads TGTGCCAGCAGCGTCGCAGCCGGGGAGCTGTTTTTT. Translated: CASSVAAGELFF.

The chain joins TRBV19 to TRBJ1-1; D call uncertain. The CDR3 is 12 residues long. Germline V CDR1 and CDR2: LNHDA, SQIVND (reference sequence). V lost 1 base to trimming and J lost 8 bases, with 8 bases between them. The CDR3 reads CASSIGTREAFF. As DNA, the CDR3 is TGTGCCAGTAGTATAGGAACCAGGGAAGCTTTCTTT.

The CDR3 region has the DNA TGTGCCAGCAGCCAAGGGGAGACGGCCTCCTACGAGCAGTACTTC. Residues: CASSQGETASYEQYF. This chain joins TRBV4-2 and TRBJ2-5, with a weak D call TRBD2 (5 bases). The J call could be wrong; TRBJ2-7 is a better fit for the DNA end. This CDR3 is 15 amino acids long. CDR1 is LGHNA and CDR2 is YNFKEQ in the germline V gene.

The gene calls are TRBV7-9 and TRBJ1-5; 11 positions match TRBD1. This CDR3 contains 15 residues. CDR1 and CDR2 from the germline V gene are SEHNR and FQNEAQ (reference sequence). V lost 5 bases and J lost 4; bases outside the gene matches: 4. CDR3 residues: CASSAGTGGNQPQHF. The CDR3 DNA reads TGTGCCAGCAGCGCAGGGACAGGGGGGAATCAGCCCCAGCATTTT.

The rearrangement links TRBV27 to TRBJ2-5, with D tentatively TRBD1 (6 bases). The J call is in doubt because the DNA end fits TRBJ2-7 better. The CDR3 has 13 amino acids. The germline V gene encodes CDR1 MNHEY and CDR2 SMNVEV (reference sequence). CDR3 amino acids: CASRGRWGHEQYF. CDR3 nucleotides: TGTGCCAGCAGGGGAAGGTGGGGGCACGAGCAGTACTTC.

The rearrangement uses TRBV29-1 and TRBJ1-2; 7 bases map to TRBD1. Germline CDR1 and CDR2: SQVTM and ANQGSEA. The CDR3 spans 13 residues. Trimming removed 3 bases from V and 0 bases from J; junction bases left unmatched: 1. For the CDR3, the DNA is TGCAGCGTTGAGGACAGGCCTAACTATGGCTACACCTTC. The encoded protein is CSVEDRPNYGYTF. Full variable domain (rest looked up from reference TRBV29-1 and TRBJ1-2): SAVISQKPSRDICQRGTSLTIQCQVDSQVTMMFWYRQQPGQSLTLIATANQGSEATYESGFVIDKFPISRPNLTFSTLTVSNMSPEDSSIYLCSVEDRPNYGYTFGSGTRLTVV.

The chain couples TRBV28 to TRBJ2-2; no definite D call. Germline lookup yields CDR1 MDHEN and CDR2 SYDVKM. CDR3 length equals 14 residues. Trimming removed 5 bases at V and 1 base at J, with 8 bases between. The CDR3 DNA sequence: TGTGCCAGCAGTCTCTCGGGGAACACCGGGGAGCTGTTTTTT. It encodes CASSLSGNTGELFF. Filled out from reference TRBV28 and TRBJ2-2, the complete variable domain reads DVKVTQSSRYLVKRTGEKVFLECVQDMDHENMFWYRQDPGLGLRLIYFSYDVKMKEKGDIPEGYSVSREKKERFSLILESASTNQTSMYLCASSLSGNTGELFFGEGSRLTVL.

The V call is TRBV5-6, the J call TRBJ2-7, with D possibly being TRBD2 (6 bases). The V and J ends lost 2 bases and 6 bases respectively, with 15 bases between them. Germline loops: CDR1 SGHDT, CDR2 YYEEEE. The CDR3 loop spans 14 amino acids. In DNA, the CDR3 is TGTGCCAGCAGCTTCGCGGGACTGATCTTCGAGCAGTACTTC. This translates into CASSFAGLIFEQYF.

This clone was seen a few times. This chain connects TRBV28 to TRBJ1-2, with D unresolved. The CDR3 contains 9 residues. Germline V lookup: CDR1 MDHEN, CDR2 SYDVKM. The V and J ends lost 8 bases and 8 bases respectively, with 6 bases between them. The CDR3 sequence is CASPGGYTF. The CDR3 bases are TGTGCCAGCCCCGGGGGCTACACCTTC.

The gene calls are TRBV29-1 and TRBJ1-3, with unresolved D. The length of the CDR3 is 12 residues. V was clipped by 6 bases and J by 3 bases, with 9 bases between them. Germline CDR1 reads SQVTM; CDR2 reads ANQGSEA. CDR3 loop: CSVRRDGNTIYF. CDR3 bases: TGCAGCGTGAGGAGGGATGGAAACACCATATATTTT. The full variable domain, in which reference TRBV29-1 and TRBJ1-3 provide the parts outside the CDR3, is SAVISQKPSRDICQRGTSLTIQCQVDSQVTMMFWYRQQPGQSLTLIATANQGSEATYESGFVIDKFPISRPNLTFSTLTVSNMSPEDSSIYLCSVRRDGNTIYFGEGSWLTVV.

V and J are TRBV6-6 and TRBJ2-7, with a weak D call TRBD1 (5 bases). Germline CDR1 reads MNHNY; CDR2 reads SVGAGI (reference sequence). There are 14 residues in the CDR3. The V end lost 0 bases, the J end lost 5 bases, and 11 bases lay between the germline ends. The CDR3 DNA is TGTGCCAGCAGTTACTCAGGGGTTGGAGACGAGCAGTACTTC. Its protein is CASSYSGVGDEQYF.

The V call is TRBV28, the J call TRBJ2-1; 7 nucleotides agree with TRBD2. Germline trimming cut 4 bases from V and 4 bases from J; bases unmatched to any gene: 10. The CDR3 loop spans 16 amino acids. The germline CDR1 and CDR2 sequences are MDHEN and SYDVKM. The CDR3 nucleotides read TGTGCCAGCAGTTCTTCTTCTAGCGGCTTTTACAATGAGCAGTTCTTC. It specifies CASSSSSSGFYNEQFF.